This T cell receptor beta chain was profiled in a study of regulatory T cells in long-lasting Graves disease. Study observations and caveats: Favored usage of TRBV28, TRBJ1-2 and TRBJ2-5 was recorded in persistent disease.

Relying on iRepertoire HTBI primers and Arm-PCR of CDR3 regions, the team built TCR beta libraries. TCRdb called the multiplex PCR reads again in MiXCR, with one record for every CDR3 protein. The sample lists 250,000 to 300,000 distinct CDR3 sequences, 22% occurring once. Time point indicated: persistent/refractory GD, antithyroid drugs over 5 years with positive TRAb. With RNA extracted from PBMCs as input, the TCR library was made. This CDR3 spans 16 amino acids. J lost 3 bases, V lost 5 bases, and 11 bases had no gene match. This clonotype has only a few counts. Its target is not known. The sample here was peripheral blood mononuclear cells (PBMCs), taken when the disease was refractory, from a patient treated with antithyroid drugs. The origin of this receptor is a female donor with Graves disease. The chain uses TRBV12-3 or TRBV12-4 and TRBJ2-7; 9 bases are a match to TRBD1. The CDR3 bases are TGTGCCAGCAGTGACGGAAGACAGGGGGTGATCTACGAGCAGTACTTC. As protein: CASSDGRQGVIYEQYF.